These 3 T cell receptor beta chains originate from one sample sequenced in a study of T cells in women clearing cervical HPV infection. Clones were sequenced by immunoSEQ multiplex PCR, and TCRdb holds only the in-frame ones, with some missing. The ten most abundant clones cover about 1.7% of a sample with roughly 35,000 clones. Sequencing was carried out using blood buffy coat. The receptors derive from a woman aged 18 to 75 with a cervical HPV16 infection that either progressed to CIN3+ or cleared (not recorded which).

In regard to this clone: Read sequence stops 3 residues before the CDR3 end, and the germline J gene provides the missing end. V and J are TRBV7-2 and TRBJ1-1; D remains ambiguous. The germline gives CDR1 SGHTA, CDR2 FQGNSA. CDR3 length equals 12 residues. The CDR3 is CASSFYTDTAFF. Incomplete CDR3 DNA: TGTGCCAGCAGCTTCTACACAGATACG.

In regard to this clone: The read terminates 3 residues ahead of where the CDR3 ends, so the germline J gene completes it. The V gene is TRBV18, the J gene TRBJ2-4; the match to TRBD1 covers 7 bases. This CDR3 has 13 amino acids. Germline V gene sequence: CDR1 KGHSH, CDR2 LQKENI. Incomplete CDR3 DNA: TGTGCCAGCTCAAGAACAGGGGATTATGGT. Its translation is CASSRTGDYG. The full CDR3 sequence reads CASSRTGDYGQYF.

Details on this clone: The CDR3 end lies 3 residues beyond the end of the read and is filled in from the germline J gene. The genes are TRBV5-1 and TRBJ2-3, with D hard to call. Germline V CDR1 and CDR2: SGHRS, YFSETQ. The V and J ends lost 0 bases and 0 bases respectively, with 11 bases between them. CDR3 length equals 16 residues. CDR3 sequence reads: CASSLEVGGSTDTQYF. CDR3 bases read: TGCGCCAGCAGCTTGGAGGTCGGCGGCAGCACAGATACG.